This T cell receptor (beta chain) was captured in a study of cytomegalovirus exposure and HLA in healthy donors. V was clipped by 9 bases and J by 9 bases, with 20 bases between them. Germline CDR1 is LNHNV and CDR2 is YYDKDF (reference sequence). This CDR3 spans 13 amino acids. In its sample, this clone was seen a few times. PCR employed 60 Vbeta and 13 Jbeta primers. Produced via immunoSEQ multiplex PCR; TCRdb's table is partial and in-frame only. The sample yields 82,000 or so clones, around 9.1% seen once. The V and J genes are TRBV15 and TRBJ1-1; a weak D match, TRBD1 (6 bases). The material sequenced was PBMCs. The origin of this receptor is a man in his 60s in good health and CMV-seropositive. The CDR3 region is CATRRTGLGKAFF. The CDR3 DNA is TGTGCCACTCGCAGAACAGGGTTGGGTAAAGCTTTCTTT.